Following are 17 T cell receptor beta chains from one sample sequenced in a study of CD8 T cells in ankylosing spondylitis. MiXCR was run by TCRdb on the 5' RACE reads, yielding one entry per CDR3 protein. The data contain 150,000 or so distinct CDR3 sequences, 30% to 40% of them singletons. Input material: synovial fluid, either unsorted or a sorted T cell fraction (not recorded which). Every receptor here comes from a male donor with ankylosing spondylitis.

In this sample, this clonotype turned up many times. This chain joins TRBV2 and TRBJ2-2, with TRBD1 matching 10 bases. The CDR3 is made up of 14 amino acids. V lost 7 bases and J lost 4; bases outside the gene matches: 3. Germline values: CDR1 SNHLY, CDR2 FYNNEI. This chain's CDR3 is CASTRTGGTGELFF. The CDR3 nucleotides are TGTGCCAGCACCAGGACAGGGGGCACCGGGGAGCTGTTTTTT. Variable domain in full (rest from reference TRBV2 and TRBJ2-2): EPEVTQTPSHQVTQMGQEVILRCVPISNHLYFYWYRQILGQKVEFLVSFYNNEISEKSEIFDDQFSVERPDGSNFTLKIRSTKLEDSAMYFCASTRTGGTGELFFGEGSRLTVL.

This clonotype turned up a few times. In DNA form, the CDR3 reads TGTGCCAGCAGCCAAGGGAAGAACACTGAAGCTTTCTTT. Amino acid sequence: CASSQGKNTEAFF. J is TRBJ1-1 and V is TRBV3-1; the D is unclear. CDR3 length: 13 amino acids. Trimming removed 1 base at V and 1 base at J, with 4 bases between. Germline values: CDR1 LGHDT, CDR2 YNNKEL (reference sequence). Based on the CDR3 plus reference TRBV3-1 and TRBJ1-1, the full variable domain is DTAVSQTPKYLVTQMGNDKSIKCEQNLGHDTMYWYKQDSKKFLKIMFSYNNKELIINETVPNRFSPKSPDKAHLNLHINSLELGDSAVYFCASSQGKNTEAFFGQGTRLTVV.

V gene TRBV7-9 combines with J gene TRBJ2-2; 10 nucleotides align to TRBD1. The CDR3 loop spans 16 amino acids. J was trimmed by 5 bases and V by 3 bases; bases with no gene match: 6. Germline CDR1 is SEHNR and CDR2 is FQNEAQ (reference sequence). The CDR3 sequence is CASSFLRTGGTGELFF. In nucleotides, the CDR3 is TGTGCCAGCAGCTTCCTTCGGACAGGGGGAACCGGGGAGCTGTTTTTT.

This clonotype showed up just a few times. A junction end diverges from the germline sequence, so it may reflect a read error. V gene TRBV6-5 combines with J gene TRBJ2-5; D is unclear. Germline loops: CDR1 MNHEY, CDR2 SVGAGI. The CDR3 has 12 residues. CDR3 sequence reads: CASSRNQETQYF. CDR3 DNA: TGTGCCAGCAGCAGGAACCAGGAGACCCAGTACTTC.

The gene calls are TRBV5-1 and TRBJ1-5; 7 nucleotides line up with TRBD1. The germline gives CDR1 SGHRS, CDR2 YFSETQ. Trimming cost V 2 bases and J 1 base; bases outside gene matches: 9. CDR3 length: 17 residues. The chain's CDR3 is CASSLLPTGASNQPQHF. CDR3 in DNA: TGCGCCAGCAGCTTACTTCCTACAGGGGCGAGCAATCAGCCCCAGCATTTT. The full variable domain, rest sourced from reference TRBV5-1 and TRBJ1-5, is KAGVTQTPRYLIKTRGQQVTLSCSPISGHRSVSWYQQTPGQGLQFLFEYFSETQRNKGNFPGRFSGRQFSNSRSEMNVSTLELGDSALYLCASSLLPTGASNQPQHFGDGTRLSIL.

The chain combines TRBV4-2 with TRBJ2-7, with TRBD1 matching over 9 bases. This CDR3 comprises 18 residues. Germline-derived CDR1 and CDR2 are LGHNA and YNFKEQ. With 2 bases clipped from V and 2 bases from J, the junction kept 13 bases outside the gene matches. This chain's CDR3 is CASSQNRDGTGRTYEQYF. The CDR3, as DNA: TGTGCCAGCAGCCAAAACCGGGACGGGACAGGGCGTACCTACGAGCAGTACTTC.

The sample holds many counts of this clonotype. The chain is built from TRBV12-3 or TRBV12-4 and TRBJ2-2, with 12 bases that match TRBD2. The CDR3 is 16 residues long. The V and J ends lost 2 bases and 7 bases, in that order; junction bases with no gene match: 5. CDR3 sequence reads: CASSLLAGGRVGELFF. Written as DNA, the CDR3 is TGTGCCAGCAGTTTACTAGCGGGGGGGCGCGTCGGGGAGCTGTTTTTT.

The chain recombines TRBV29-1 with TRBJ1-2; no firm D call. V dropped 3 bases and J dropped 1 base, with 6 bases sitting between them. This CDR3 contains 12 residues. Germline V gene data show CDR1 as SQVTM and CDR2 as ANQGSEA. The CDR3 DNA reads TGCAGCGTTGACAAGGGTAACTATGGCTACACCTTC. It codes for CSVDKGNYGYTF.

This clonotype came up a few times. The rearrangement uses TRBV10-3 and TRBJ2-7; 10 bases align to TRBD1. Germline trimming cut 0 bases from V and 5 bases from J; bases unmatched to any gene: 4. CDR1 is ENHRY and CDR2 is SYGVKD in the germline V gene. This CDR3 comprises 15 residues. The CDR3 DNA is TGTGCCATCAGTGAGTCCCGGGACAGGGGCAACGAGCAGTACTTC. It specifies CAISESRDRGNEQYF.

The rearrangement joins TRBV12-3 or TRBV12-4 to TRBJ2-1, with a possible D match to TRBD2 (6 bases). CDR3 length equals 17 residues. The ends were cut back, 6 bases at V and 0 bases at J, with 18 bases in the middle. DNA for the CDR3: TGTGCCAGCAGCCGAGTCGCGGGAAAGAGCTCCTACAATGAGCAGTTCTTC. Translating gives CASSRVAGKSSYNEQFF.

This clonotype was seen ten or more times. V usage is TRBV4-3 and J usage is TRBJ1-6, with a possible D match to TRBD1 (5 bases). The CDR3 runs 15 residues. The germline V and J ends were trimmed by 0 bases and 10 bases, with 13 bases remaining between them. Germline V gene data show CDR1 as LGHNA and CDR2 as YSLEER. CDR3 region: CASSQDRRGWSPLHF. In DNA form, the CDR3 reads TGCGCCAGCAGCCAAGATCGGAGGGGATGGTCACCCCTCCACTTT.

The chain links TRBV14 to TRBJ2-2, with 9 bases aligning to TRBD1. Germline CDR1 SGHDN, CDR2 FVKESK. This CDR3 has 16 amino acids. The V segment lost 1 base and the J segment 5 bases; nucleotides outside the gene matches: 5. The CDR3 reads CASSQAGTGFTGELFF. Written as DNA, the CDR3 is TGTGCCAGCAGCCAAGCCGGGACAGGGTTTACCGGGGAGCTGTTTTTT. The full variable domain, rest sourced from reference TRBV14 and TRBJ2-2, is EAGVTQFPSHSVIEKGQTVTLRCDPISGHDNLYWYRRVMGKEIKFLLHFVKESKQDESGMPNNRFLAERTGGTYSTLKVQPAELEDSGVYFCASSQAGTGFTGELFFGEGSRLTVL.

This clonotype has at least ten counts. CDR3: CASSLGSWQPQHF. The CDR3 nucleotides read TGTGCCAGCAGCTTGGGGTCGTGGCAGCCCCAGCATTTT. The chain links TRBV7-2 to TRBJ1-5, with D hard to call. In germline, CDR1 is SGHTA, CDR2 FQGNSA. The CDR3 sequence is 13 residues long. With 3 bases removed from V and 7 bases from J, the gap between germline ends came to 10 bases. The whole variable domain, filled in from reference TRBV7-2 and TRBJ1-5, reads GAGVSQSPSNKVTEKGKDVELRCDPISGHTALYWYRQSLGQGLEFLIYFQGNSAPDKSGLPSDRFSAERTGGSVSTLTIQRTQQEDSAVYLCASSLGSWQPQHFGDGTRLSIL.

The chain couples TRBV24-1 to TRBJ2-7; 7 bases are shared with TRBD1. The CDR3 consists of 17 residues. Germline lookup yields CDR1 KGHDR and CDR2 SFDVKD. The ends lost 4 bases at V and 3 bases at J; junction bases unmatched: 14. The CDR3 protein is CATSELTPGQPNYEQYF. Here the CDR3 DNA reads TGTGCCACCAGTGAGTTGACCCCGGGACAGCCTAACTACGAGCAGTACTTC.

This chain joins TRBV6-2 or TRBV6-3 and TRBJ1-1; TRBD1 aligns across 8 bases. V was clipped by 2 bases and J by 3 bases; unmatched bases: 2. Germline CDR1 is MNHEY and CDR2 is SVGEGT. The CDR3 loop spans 14 amino acids. In DNA, the CDR3 is TGTGCCAGCAGTTACGGGGACAGGCACACTGAAGCTTTCTTT. Translation: CASSYGDRHTEAFF.

This clonotype was counted only a few times. The chain has TRBV29-1 and TRBJ1-1; TRBD1 is a possible D gene (5 bases). Germline lookup yields CDR1 SQVTM and CDR2 ANQGSEA. The CDR3 has 14 residues. V dropped 3 bases and J dropped 5 bases, with 16 bases sitting between them. The CDR3 reads CSVDGKGRRTEAFF. The CDR3 nucleotides read TGCAGCGTTGATGGGAAGGGGCGGCGAACTGAAGCTTTCTTT.

This rearrangement joins TRBV3-1 to TRBJ2-1; D is perhaps TRBD2 (5 bases). The V and J ends lost 1 base and 6 bases respectively, with 10 bases between them. Germline CDR1 LGHDT, CDR2 YNNKEL (reference sequence). The CDR3 is made up of 14 amino acids. DNA for the CDR3: TGTGCCAGCAGCCAAGCGGCTAGCCCCAATGAGCAGTTCTTC. This codes for CASSQAASPNEQFF.